This is a list of T cell receptor beta chains from one sample in a study of glioma-infiltrating T cells. TCRdb re-analysed the multiplex PCR reads in MiXCR, keeping a single row per CDR3 protein. This table has more than 85,000 distinct CDR3 sequences, 20% to 30% appearing once. Source material: glioma tissue, nonneoplastic brain tissue, or PBMCs (not recorded which). These receptors were obtained from a human donor with low-grade glioma or glioblastoma, undergoing nonglioma brain surgery, or in good health (not recorded which). Each CDR3 is given with its conserved first and last residue. Fields, in order: V gene, J gene, clone size, CDR3 protein. The size entry is marked missing in some rows and otherwise reads once, few, many or a size class.

TRBV5-1	TRBJ2-6	-	CASSSRAGANVLTF
TRBV19	TRBJ2-3	many	CASSRGLADTQYF
TRBV29-1	TRBJ1-3	many	CSVETGNTIYF
TRBV7-2	TRBJ2-3	many	CASSLVGDTQYF
TRBV5-1	TRBJ2-1	many	CASSLTLEQFF
TRBV7-9	TRBJ2-7	many	CASSSTFFRSSYEQYF
TRBV7-9	TRBJ2-7	-	CASRYGQGEQYF
TRBV20-1	TRBJ2-5	many	CSALGGWETQYF
TRBV28	TRBJ1-5	-	CASSLTRYSNQQQHF
TRBV28	TRBJ2-7	many	CASSPERGLSYEQYF
TRBV20-1	TRBJ2-7	many	CSARDGTGYEQYF
TRBV2	TRBJ2-1	many	CASSEAVGVEQFF
TRBV27	TRBJ2-3	-	CASSPMGGTSGTGSDTQYF
TRBV12-3/TRBV12-4	TRBJ2-7	many	CASSASTGGTYEQYF
TRBV29-1	TRBJ1-1	-	CSVETINTEAFF
TRBV4-3	TRBJ1-2	-	CASSQETWEGYTF
TRBV28	TRBJ1-1	many	CASSRVNTEAFF
TRBV7-2	TRBJ2-1	many	CASSSGLAGVAYNEQFF
TRBV20-1	TRBJ2-1	many	CSPTSGPSSYNEQFF
TRBV20-1	TRBJ2-1	many	CSARDRGPNEQFF
TRBV20-1	TRBJ1-2	many	CSARSQATGGYTF
TRBV28	TRBJ1-1	-	CASSFPGAANTEAFF
TRBV20-1	TRBJ2-1	many	CSAKKRELYNEQFF
TRBV5-1	TRBJ1-2	many	CASSLRTQNYGYTF
TRBV9	TRBJ2-2	few	CASSTGGWNTGELFF
TRBV5-5	TRBJ1-2	many	CASSSQGAGAYGYTF
TRBV7-3	TRBJ2-1	-	CASSLSLAGVFWNEQFF
TRBV6-1	TRBJ2-3	many	CASSDRGSVTDTQYF
TRBV7-2	TRBJ2-5	many	CASSPRVISVYETQYF
TRBV9	TRBJ1-1	-	CASSPRGDRGITEAFF
TRBV20-1	TRBJ2-7	few	CSAFKTGTMTYEQYF
TRBV25-1	TRBJ1-1	many	CASSEVFANTEAFF